This T cell receptor beta chain emerged from a study of blood T cell repertoires in COVID-19. Study-level background: Donors in the United States, Italy and Spain gave samples during acute or convalescent COVID-19. The analysed material was cDNA or gDNA that came from T cells, B-cell-depleted T cells, or PBMCs.

The protocol was immunoSEQ multiplex PCR, while the TCRdb copy is restricted to in-frame clones and leaves out a portion. The data contain approximately 110,000 clones, approximately 80% of them seen just once; the ten biggest clones take up around 6.7%. V gave up 4 bases and J gave up 4 bases, with 10 bases separating them. The CDR3 is 13 amino acids. Germline CDR1 is MNHNY and CDR2 is SVGAGI (reference sequence). The chain recombines TRBV6-6 with TRBJ1-2; TRBD1 might be the D (5 bases). This TCR was recovered from a woman between 50 and 59 years old with acute or convalescent COVID-19. Sequencing was performed on peripheral blood. The DNA of the CDR3 is TGTGCCAGCAGTTGGGACTCTGTCTATGGCTACACCTTC. This sequence encodes CASSWDSVYGYTF.